Detailed here is one T cell receptor (beta chain). Each patient gave between 1 and 8 samples, pretreatment and on-treatment. Sequenced by immunoSEQ multiplex PCR; TCRdb stores in-frame clones only, minus some. The profile shows 75,000 to 95,000 clones, 90% to 95% of them singletons. The sample is drawn from a study of PD-L1 blockade in urothelial cancer. In the study overall: Atezolizumab at 1,200 mg intravenously every 3 weeks was started by patients at some point between 2014 and 2015. Patients arrived having already received 0 to 3 prior chemotherapy regimens.

Material: PBMCs, obtained around atezolizumab (anti-PD-L1) treatment. This receptor was obtained from a man in his sixties with urothelial cancer.

The CDR3 reads CASSLGSGLASYEQYF. The CDR3 DNA follows: TGTGCCAGCAGCTTAGGGTCGGGACTAGCCTCCTACGAGCAGTACTTC. The chain is built from TRBV7-2 and TRBJ2-7, with 9 bases identical to TRBD2. The junction had 4 bases not matched to a gene; V was cut back by 1 base and J by 0 bases. CDR3 length: 16 residues. Germline V gene data show CDR1 as SGHTA and CDR2 as FQGNSA.